This TCR beta chain was retrieved from a study of blood T cell repertoires in COVID-19. Study details: The United States, Italy and Spain provided the acute and convalescent COVID-19 samples. In each case, the material was cDNA or gDNA derived from T cells, B-cell-depleted T cells, or PBMCs.

Authors' processing steps: Counts of nucleated cells, estimated from reference gene primer amplification, were obtained. Assay: immunoSEQ multiplex PCR; the TCRdb copy retains only in-frame clones and omits some. The V and J calls and clone size were taken over from that table, and D and trimming were inferred from the DNA. The sample comprises 90,000 to 150,000 clones, over 75% of which are singletons, and 11% rests with the top ten. From germline, CDR1 is SGHRS and CDR2 YFSETQ. This CDR3 has 14 residues. Trimming removed 0 bases from V and 6 bases from J; junction bases left unmatched: 2. The rearrangement uses TRBV5-1 and TRBJ2-1; 8 bases fit TRBD2. This receptor was obtained from a man aged 80 or over with acute or convalescent COVID-19. What was sequenced was peripheral blood. The CDR3 DNA reads TGCGCCAGCAGCTTGGTCGCGGGGGGCAATGAGCAGTTCTTC. Residues: CASSLVAGGNEQFF.